The sequence of this TCR beta chain was determined in a study of T cell repertoires in cytomegalovirus infection. Study background: The authors used CMV epitopes that were HLA-C-restricted (recently identified) and HLA-B-restricted (well studied). Matching HLA type, along with CMV infection, was indicated by public TCR beta signatures.

Remarks on this clonotype: Its antigen is currently unknown.

TCRdb re-called the reads through MiXCR, storing one row per CDR3 protein. The sample carries fewer than 350,000 distinct CDR3 sequences, about 27% recorded once. Overall study results and limits: The ex vivo response was dominated by HLA-C-restricted CMV-specific TCR beta clonotypes.

Trimming took off 6 bases at V and 4 bases at J, with 19 bases between the two ends. The CDR3 has 16 residues. V is TRBV12-3 or TRBV12-4 and J is TRBJ2-1; D gene unclear. This TCR was sampled from a human donor in good health (CMV status not recorded). Some clones in this sample may be carry-over from other donors' samples. Source: cultured PBMCs, taken from culture after CMV antigen stimulation. CDR3 loop: CASSVRPPPPYNEQFF. Here the CDR3 DNA reads TGTGCCAGCAGCGTCCGACCGCCTCCCCCTTACAATGAGCAGTTCTTC.